This TCR beta chain was retrieved from a study of blood T cell repertoires in COVID-19. The overall study: T cells, B-cell-depleted T cells, or PBMCs supplied cDNA or gDNA.

Assay used: immunoSEQ multiplex PCR; TCRdb lists only in-frame clones, some missing. The data contain over 400,000 clones, less than 90% of them singletons. V was clipped by 3 bases and J by 8 bases, with 19 bases between them. Germline CDR1 LGHDT, CDR2 YNNKEL (reference sequence). The CDR3 loop spans 15 amino acids. The V and J genes are TRBV3-1 (or the pseudogene TRBV3-2) and TRBJ1-2; D may be TRBD1 (6 bases). The sequence was collected from a woman between 45 and 60 years old with COVID-19, enrolled during active disease. The sample taken for sequencing was peripheral blood. The CDR3 sequence is CASSHSSTGNRGYTF. In DNA form, the CDR3 reads TGTGCCAGCAGCCACTCCTCCACAGGGAATCGAGGCTACACCTTC.